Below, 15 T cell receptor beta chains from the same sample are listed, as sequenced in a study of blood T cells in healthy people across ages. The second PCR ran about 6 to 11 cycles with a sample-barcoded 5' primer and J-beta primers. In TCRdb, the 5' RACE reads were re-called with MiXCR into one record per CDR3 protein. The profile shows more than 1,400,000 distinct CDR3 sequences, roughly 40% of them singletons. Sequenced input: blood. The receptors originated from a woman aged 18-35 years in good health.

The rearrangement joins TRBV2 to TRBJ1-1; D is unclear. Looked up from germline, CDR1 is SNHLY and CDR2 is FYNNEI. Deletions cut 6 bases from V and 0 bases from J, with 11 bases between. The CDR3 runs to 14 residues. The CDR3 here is CASSPPGLNTEAFF. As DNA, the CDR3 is TGTGCCAGCAGCCCACCTGGCTTGAACACTGAAGCTTTCTTT.

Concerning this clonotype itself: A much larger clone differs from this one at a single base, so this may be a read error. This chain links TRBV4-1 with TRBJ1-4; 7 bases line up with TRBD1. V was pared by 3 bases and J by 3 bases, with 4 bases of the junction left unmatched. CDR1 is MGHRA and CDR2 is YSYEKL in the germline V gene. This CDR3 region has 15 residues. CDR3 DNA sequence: TGCGCCAGCAGCCACGGGGGACAGCCTAATGAAAAACTGTTTTTT. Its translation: CASSHGGQPNEKLFF.

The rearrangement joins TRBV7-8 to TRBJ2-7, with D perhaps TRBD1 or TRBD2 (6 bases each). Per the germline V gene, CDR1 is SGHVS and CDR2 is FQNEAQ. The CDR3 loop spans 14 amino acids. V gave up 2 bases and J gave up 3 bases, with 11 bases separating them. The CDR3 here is CASSLREDSYEQYF. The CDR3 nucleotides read TGTGCCAGCAGCTTAAGGGAGGACAGCTACGAGCAGTACTTC.

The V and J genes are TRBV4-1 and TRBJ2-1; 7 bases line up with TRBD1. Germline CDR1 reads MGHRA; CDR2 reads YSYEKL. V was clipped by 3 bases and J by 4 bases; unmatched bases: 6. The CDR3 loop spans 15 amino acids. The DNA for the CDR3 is TGCGCCAGCAGCCAGACAGGGTCCCCATACAATGAGCAGTTCTTC. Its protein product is CASSQTGSPYNEQFF.

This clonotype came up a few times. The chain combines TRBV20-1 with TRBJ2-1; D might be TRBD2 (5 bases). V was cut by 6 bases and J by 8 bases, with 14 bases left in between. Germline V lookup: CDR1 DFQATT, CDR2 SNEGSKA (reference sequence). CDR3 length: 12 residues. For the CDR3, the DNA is TGCAGTGCGCGGGCTAGTTCCTATGAGCAGTTCTTC. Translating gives CSARASSYEQFF.

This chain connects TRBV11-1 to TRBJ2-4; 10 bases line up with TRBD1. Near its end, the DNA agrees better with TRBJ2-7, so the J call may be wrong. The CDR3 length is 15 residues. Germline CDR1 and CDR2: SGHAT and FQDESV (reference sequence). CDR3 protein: CASSPNGDRGFEQYF. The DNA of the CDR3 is TGTGCCAGCAGCCCAAATGGGGACAGGGGCTTCGAGCAGTACTTC.

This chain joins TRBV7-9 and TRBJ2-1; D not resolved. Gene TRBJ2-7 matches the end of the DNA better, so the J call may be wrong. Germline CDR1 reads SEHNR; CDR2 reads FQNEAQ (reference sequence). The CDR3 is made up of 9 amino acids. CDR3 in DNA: TGTGCTACCTCGGGTGAGCAGTACTTC. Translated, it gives CATSGEQYF.

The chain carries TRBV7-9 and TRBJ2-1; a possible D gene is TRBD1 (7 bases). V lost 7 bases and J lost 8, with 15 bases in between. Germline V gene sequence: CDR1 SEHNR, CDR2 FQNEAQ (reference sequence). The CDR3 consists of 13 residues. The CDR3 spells CASTTGASDEQFF. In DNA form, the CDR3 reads TGTGCCAGCACCACAGGGGCTAGCGATGAGCAGTTCTTC.

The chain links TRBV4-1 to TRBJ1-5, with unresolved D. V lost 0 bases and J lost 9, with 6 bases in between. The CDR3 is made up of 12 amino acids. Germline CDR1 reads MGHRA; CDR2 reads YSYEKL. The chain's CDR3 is CASSQEYGPQHF. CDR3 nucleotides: TGCGCCAGCAGCCAAGAGTATGGGCCCCAGCATTTT.

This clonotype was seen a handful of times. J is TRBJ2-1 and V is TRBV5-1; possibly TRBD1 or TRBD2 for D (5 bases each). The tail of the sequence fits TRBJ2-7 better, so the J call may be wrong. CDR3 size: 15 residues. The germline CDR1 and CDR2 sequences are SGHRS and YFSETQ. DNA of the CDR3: TGCGCCAGCAGCTTGGCTGGGGACCGCTACAATGAGCAGTACTTC. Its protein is CASSLAGDRYNEQYF.

The CDR3 DNA is TGTGCCAGCAGCTTGGCAGGGATTCCTGAAGCTTTCTTT. Its protein product is CASSLAGIPEAFF. The chain joins TRBV5-6 to TRBJ1-1, with D perhaps matching TRBD1 (5 bases). Trimming left V 0 bases short and J 6 bases short, with 9 bases between. Per the germline V gene, CDR1 is SGHDT and CDR2 is YYEEEE. This CDR3 has 13 amino acids. The whole variable domain, remainder taken from reference TRBV5-6 and TRBJ1-1, is DAGVTQSPTHLIKTRGQQVTLRCSPKSGHDTVSWYQQALGQGPQFIFQYYEEEERQRGNFPDRFSGHQFPNYSSELNVNALLLGDSALYLCASSLAGIPEAFFGQGTRLTVV.

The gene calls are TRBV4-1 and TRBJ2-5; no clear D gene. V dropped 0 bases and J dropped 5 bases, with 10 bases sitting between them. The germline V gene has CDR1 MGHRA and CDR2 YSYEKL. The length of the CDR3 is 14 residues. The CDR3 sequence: CASSQEGWIETQYF. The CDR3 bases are TGCGCCAGCAGCCAAGAGGGTTGGATCGAGACCCAGTACTTC.

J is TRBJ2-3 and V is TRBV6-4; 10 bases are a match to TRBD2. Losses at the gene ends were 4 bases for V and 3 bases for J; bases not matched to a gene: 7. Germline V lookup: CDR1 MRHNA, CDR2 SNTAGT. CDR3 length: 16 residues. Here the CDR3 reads CASSGPSGGKTDTQYF. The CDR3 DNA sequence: TGTGCCAGCAGTGGGCCTAGCGGGGGTAAGACAGATACGCAGTATTTT.

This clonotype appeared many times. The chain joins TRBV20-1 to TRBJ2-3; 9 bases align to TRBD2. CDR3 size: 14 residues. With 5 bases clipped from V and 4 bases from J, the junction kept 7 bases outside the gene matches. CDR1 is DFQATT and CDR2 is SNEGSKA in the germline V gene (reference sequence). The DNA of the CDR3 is TGCAGTGCTCCACGCGGGGGGGGGGCAGATACGCAGTATTTT. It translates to CSAPRGGGADTQYF.

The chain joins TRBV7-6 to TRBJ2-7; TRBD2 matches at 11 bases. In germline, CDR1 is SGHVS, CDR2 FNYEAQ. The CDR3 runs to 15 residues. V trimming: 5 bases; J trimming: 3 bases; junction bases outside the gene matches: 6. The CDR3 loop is CASSRGTSGIYEQYF. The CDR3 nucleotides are TGTGCCAGCAGCCGTGGGACTAGCGGTATCTACGAGCAGTACTTC.